The source of this TCR beta chain is a study of OX40 agonist ivuxolimab in advanced cancers. Some background on the complete study: Ivuxolimab was an agonistic, fully human IgG2 monoclonal antibody directed against OX40 (CD134), a costimulatory receptor. Intravenous ivuxolimab was administered to patients every 2 weeks at six dose levels: 0.01, 0.1, 0.3, 1.5, 3 and 10 mg/kg. Among the approximately 54 dose-escalation patients, about 19 had hepatocellular carcinoma, 15 or so melanoma, 9 renal cell carcinoma and 9 head and neck cancer. The dose-escalation cohort was 82.7% male with a mean age of roughly 62 years, ranging from 23 to 79. Prior anti-PD-1, anti-PD-L1 or anti-CTLA-4 therapy was permitted, and 30% to 50% of dose-escalation patients had received checkpoint inhibitors. Three dose-escalation patients achieved partial responses, one with hepatocellular carcinoma and two with cutaneous melanoma. The point of sequencing TCRbeta in the periphery was to test whether ivuxolimab changed TCR sequence diversity and drove clonal T-cell expansion. The paper describes the monotherapy dose-escalation part (N of about 54 patients) of the phase I trial of ivuxolimab.

The research as a whole found: The antigen specificity of the clonally expanded peripheral T cells was not determined. After ivuxolimab, expanded clones were on average more numerous among CD8+ T cells than among CD4+ T cells. In partial responders in the 0.1-3.0 mg/kg groups, normalized peripheral clonal expansion was found to be among the lowest, especially among CD8+ T cells. At doses of 0.1 to 3.0 mg/kg, clonal expansion of both CD4+ and CD8+ T cells in blood was seen between baseline and week 6. Low levels of normalized T-cell clonal expansion were also seen in some patients who did not respond.

For sequencing of the TCRbeta CDR3 region, genomic DNA was extracted from the sorted cells. TCRbeta CDR3 regions were sequenced using the immunoSEQ Assay. Imported from immuneACCESS, the table was reduced by TCRdb to in-frame sequences with V and J called. These copies leave out some clones; in studies compared against another copy, an unresolved V gene accounts for under half, and the cause of the remainder is not known. Across this sample there are about 68,000 clones, with 86% seen only once. The top ten clones comprise under 7.5% of the sample. The CDR3, from cysteine to phenylalanine, totals 14 residues. The entry retains the CDR3 DNA only, 42 bases that are in frame from base 1. The germline V gene provides CDR1 SGHNT and CDR2 YENEEA. V and J lose 1 base and 3 bases, and a span of 7 bases separates them. The trial excluded patients who had a history of autoimmune disease or were on systemic immunosuppression. Peripheral blood for TCR sequencing was collected from all dose cohorts at baseline, on cycle 4 day 1, and on cycle 7 day 1. The samples were drawn from a first-in-human, open-label, multicenter phase I dose-escalation trial of ivuxolimab. Adults with locally advanced or metastatic melanoma, renal cell, hepatocellular, or head and neck squamous cell carcinoma were enrolled in the trial. CD4+ and CD8+ T cells were sorted separately from peripheral blood before TCR sequencing.

Points on this clone: No antigen is known for it. Base qualities were left out, and no much larger clone turns up one base away.

Sequences were derived from CD4+ or CD8+ T cells sorted from blood, sampled in a trial of the OX40 agonist ivuxolimab. The chain joins TRBV11-3 to TRBJ1-3, and possibly TRBD1, on 5 matching bases. This receptor was identified in an adult with an advanced solid tumor such as melanoma, head and neck, liver or kidney cancer. The DNA reads as follows: TGTGCCAGCAGCTTAGCCGGGGGTGGAAACACCATATATTTT. The resulting protein is CASSLAGGGNTIYF.